The 17 T cell receptor beta chains below come from one sample, sequenced in a study of long-term antiretroviral therapy in people with HIV. Runs used v3.0 of the immunoSEQ assay and were done at survey level. The protocol was immunoSEQ multiplex PCR, while the TCRdb copy is restricted to in-frame clones and leaves out a portion. The sample lists roughly 30,000 clones, roughly nine tenths seen once, with approximately 4% in the top ten. The specimen comprised unsorted PBMCs, sampled 3.1 years after starting antiretroviral therapy. These receptors were taken from a man younger than 30 with HIV.

The CDR3 DNA reads TGTGCCAGCAGTGGGACTAGCGGGGGTTACGAGCAGTACTTC. Protein product: CASSGTSGGYEQYF. The chain links TRBV2 to TRBJ2-7; 13 bases agree with TRBD2. This CDR3 has 14 residues. Trimming at V came to 4 bases and at J to 4 bases, leaving 1 base not matched to a gene. The germline V gene encodes CDR1 SNHLY and CDR2 FYNNEI.

The chain combines TRBV6-1 with TRBJ1-1; tentatively, D is TRBD1 (5 bases). The germline CDR1 and CDR2 sequences are MNHNS and SASEGT. V gave up 7 bases and J gave up 1 base, with 16 bases separating them. The CDR3 loop spans 15 amino acids. Here the CDR3 DNA reads TGTGCCAGCAAATTTTTGAGGCAGGGGAACACTGAAGCTTTCTTT. Protein sequence: CASKFLRQGNTEAFF.

This chain connects TRBV4-3 to TRBJ2-2; unclear D gene. The CDR3 totals 13 residues. CDR1 LGHNA and CDR2 YSLEER come from the germline V gene. The ends were cut back, 5 bases at V and 5 bases at J, with 9 bases in the middle. The CDR3 loop reads CASSSELTGELFF. The CDR3, as DNA: TGCGCCAGCAGCTCCGAATTAACCGGGGAGCTGTTTTTT.

The chain recombines TRBV29-1 with TRBJ1-2; 8 positions match TRBD1. V shed 7 bases and J 10 bases; nucleotides not matched to a gene: 8. CDR3 length equals 11 residues. Germline V gene sequence: CDR1 SQVTM, CDR2 ANQGSEA. CDR3 region: CSASGTGPYTF. CDR3 sequence (DNA): TGCAGCGCCTCCGGGACAGGACCCTACACCTTC.

V is TRBV7-2 and J is TRBJ2-2, with D maybe TRBD2 (6 bases). CDR3 length: 15 amino acids. Germline loops: CDR1 SGHTA, CDR2 FQGNSA. The V end was cut by 0 bases, the J end by 6 bases, with 11 bases between. The CDR3 sequence: CASSLAWRGSGELFF. The CDR3 DNA reads as TGTGCCAGCAGCTTAGCGTGGAGGGGTTCCGGGGAGCTGTTTTTT.

The gene calls are TRBV11-3 and TRBJ1-2, with 7 bases that match TRBD1. With V trimmed by 4 bases and J by 6 bases, 5 bases remained unmatched. This CDR3 has 13 residues. Per germline, CDR1 SGHNT and CDR2 YENEEA. For the CDR3, the DNA is TGTGCCAGCAGCTCCGGACAGGCGGATGGCTACACCTTC. Protein: CASSSGQADGYTF. Filled out from reference TRBV11-3 and TRBJ1-2, the complete variable domain reads EAGVVQSPRYKIIEKKQPVAFWCNPISGHNTLYWYLQNLGQGPELLIRYENEEAVDDSQLPKDRFSAERLKGVDSTLKIQPAELGDSAVYLCASSSGQADGYTFGSGTRLTVV.

A few counts support this clone. The chain combines TRBV7-9 with TRBJ2-7; perhaps TRBD2 as D (6 bases). The germline V gene has CDR1 SEHNR and CDR2 FQNEAQ (reference sequence). Deletions cut 11 bases from V and 2 bases from J, with 13 bases between. The length of the CDR3 is 12 residues. In DNA form, the CDR3 reads TGTGCCTCCTCGCGGGATCCCTACGAGCAGTACTTC. Protein: CASSRDPYEQYF.

V gene TRBV29-1 combines with J gene TRBJ1-2; TRBD1 matches at 9 bases. Trimming removed 6 bases from V and 4 bases from J; junction bases left unmatched: 6. The germline CDR1 and CDR2 sequences are SQVTM and ANQGSEA. This CDR3 has 13 residues. As DNA, the CDR3 is TGCAGCGTCCCCCCGGGACAGGGCTATGGCTACACCTTC. It translates to CSVPPGQGYGYTF.

The rearrangement uses TRBV15 and TRBJ2-2, with no clear D. CDR1 and CDR2 (germline): LNHNV, YYDKDF (reference sequence). There are 16 residues in the CDR3. V was shortened by 6 bases and J by 3 bases, with 17 bases between the two germline ends. CDR3 loop: CATSPRPQSHTGELFF. CDR3 DNA: TGTGCCACCAGTCCCCGCCCGCAGTCCCACACCGGGGAGCTGTTTTTT.

The chain combines TRBV4-3 with TRBJ1-6; D call uncertain. V lost 0 bases and J 0 bases, leaving 6 bases between the germline ends. There are 16 residues in the CDR3. CDR1 and CDR2 from the germline V gene are LGHNA and YSLEER. The CDR3 here is CASSQEMSSYNSPLHF. In DNA form, the CDR3 reads TGCGCCAGCAGCCAAGAGATGAGCTCCTATAATTCACCCCTCCACTTT.

The rearrangement joins TRBV7-3 to TRBJ1-2; D remains ambiguous. V was clipped by 1 base and J by 2 bases, with 5 bases between them. The CDR3 contains 13 residues. Germline CDR1 SGHTA, CDR2 FQGTGA. CDR3 sequence (DNA): TGTGCCAGCAGCTTAAATAGGAACTATGGCTACACCTTC. Amino acid sequence: CASSLNRNYGYTF.

This clone was counted once. The chain links TRBV19 to TRBJ2-5; no clear D. This CDR3 has 12 residues. The V end lost 4 bases, the J end lost 5 bases, and 8 bases lay between the germline ends. In germline, CDR1 is LNHDA, CDR2 SQIVND (reference sequence). The CDR3 protein is CASSTLGETQYF. In nucleotides, the CDR3 is TGTGCCAGTAGTACCCTGGGGGAGACCCAGTACTTC.

The rearrangement joins TRBV6-1 to TRBJ2-5; 10 positions agree with TRBD2. CDR1 is MNHNS and CDR2 is SASEGT in the germline V gene. With 8 bases clipped from V and 3 bases from J, the junction kept 3 bases outside the gene matches. The CDR3 runs 13 residues. Written as DNA, the CDR3 is TGTGCCAGCCGGACTAGCGGCAAAGAGACCCAGTACTTC. It is translated as CASRTSGKETQYF.

J is TRBJ1-5 and V is TRBV30, with 10 bases fitting TRBD1. Germline V gene sequence: CDR1 GTSNPN, CDR2 SVGIG (reference sequence). V trimming: 0 bases; J trimming: 6 bases; junction bases outside the gene matches: 5. The CDR3 consists of 15 residues. CDR3 DNA sequence: TGTGCCTGGAGTGTAGGGCGACAGGGGGCTCAGCCCCAGCATTTT. It translates to CAWSVGRQGAQPQHF. Using reference TRBV30 and TRBJ1-5 for the parts outside the CDR3, the full variable domain is SQTIHQWPATLVQPVGSPLSLECTVEGTSNPNLYWYRQAAGRGLQLLFYSVGIGQISSEVPQNLSASRPQDRQFILSSKKLLLSDSGFYLCAWSVGRQGAQPQHFGDGTRLSIL.

The rearrangement joins TRBV12-2 to TRBJ2-6; the D call of TRBD1 is as the table states it, not checked on the DNA. TRBV12-2 represents a pseudogene. This CDR3 spans 17 amino acids. The CDR3: CASRSGQCGSGANVLTF. DNA of the CDR3: TGTGCAAGTCGCTCGGGACAGTGCGGCTCTGGGGCCAACGTCCTGACTTTC.

The chain recombines TRBV9 with TRBJ2-3, with 14 positions matching TRBD2. The trim removed 4 bases at V and 2 bases at J, leaving 9 bases unmatched. CDR3 length: 18 residues. Germline loops: CDR1 SGDLS, CDR2 YYNGEE. CDR3 in amino acids: CASSPQGLAGAYTDTQYF. Here the CDR3 DNA reads TGTGCCAGCAGCCCACAGGGACTAGCGGGGGCCTACACAGATACGCAGTATTTT. Drawing the rest from reference TRBV9 and TRBJ2-3, the complete variable domain is DSGVTQTPKHLITATGQRVTLRCSPRSGDLSVYWYQQSLDQGLQFLIQYYNGEERAKGNILERFSAQQFPDLHSELNLSSLELGDSALYFCASSPQGLAGAYTDTQYFGPGTRLTVL.

Regarding this clone: One end of the junction fails to match germline, which may point to a read error. V gene TRBV19 combines with J gene TRBJ2-7; no firm D call. Per germline, CDR1 LNHDA and CDR2 SQIVND (reference sequence). The CDR3 contains 15 residues. CDR3 sequence reads: CASSIDMQSSYGQYF. CDR3 DNA: TGTGCCAGTAGTATCGACATGCAAAGCTCCTACGGGCAGTACTTC.